The rows below give T cell receptor beta chains drawn from one sample of a study of cytomegalovirus exposure and HLA in healthy donors. Sequencing was performed with immunoSEQ multiplex PCR; in TCRdb, only in-frame clones are kept and a portion is missing. Of over 110,000 clones in the sample, about 79% were seen once. What was sequenced was PBMCs. The receptors were gathered from a male donor in good health and CMV-seronegative. Each CDR3 is given with its conserved first and last residue. The order of the fields is D gene, clone size, V gene, J gene, CDR3 DNA, CDR3 protein. A D gene is named only where the DNA matches it firmly. Size tells how often a clone was seen (once, few, many) or the class of an expanded clone, and some rows leave it out.

d_gene: TRBD2; abundance: .; v_gene: TRBV5-1; j_gene: TRBJ2-1; CDR3nt: TGCGCCAGCAGCGGCGGGAGCATCTACAATGAGCAGTTCTTC; CDR3aa: CASSGGSIYNEQFF
d_gene: .; abundance: .; v_gene: TRBV19; j_gene: TRBJ2-7; CDR3nt: TGTGCCAGTAGTAATCAAGCCAGCGGAAATGTCTACGAGCAGTACTTC; CDR3aa: CASSNQASGNVYEQYF
d_gene: TRBD1; abundance: .; v_gene: TRBV5-4; j_gene: TRBJ1-2; CDR3nt: TGTGCCAGCAGCTTAGACAGGGCTAACTATGGCTACACCTTC; CDR3aa: CASSLDRANYGYTF
d_gene: TRBD1; abundance: .; v_gene: TRBV7-3; j_gene: TRBJ2-2; CDR3nt: TGTGCCAGCAGCTCGGGACAGCACACCGGGGAGCTGTTTTTT; CDR3aa: CASSSGQHTGELFF
d_gene: TRBD1; abundance: .; v_gene: TRBV7-8; j_gene: TRBJ1-2; CDR3nt: TGTGCCAGCAGCCCTTCGGGGACAGGGGGTACCTATGGCTACACCTTC; CDR3aa: CASSPSGTGGTYGYTF
d_gene: .; abundance: .; v_gene: TRBV27; j_gene: TRBJ2-7; CDR3nt: TGTGCCAGCAGTTTAAAAGGGGGATATTCCTACGAGCAGTACTTC; CDR3aa: CASSLKGGYSYEQYF
d_gene: .; abundance: .; v_gene: TRBV27; j_gene: TRBJ2-7; CDR3nt: TGTGCCGCGTCGAAGGGGGGGTACGAGCAGTACTTC; CDR3aa: CAASKGGYEQYF
d_gene: .; abundance: .; v_gene: TRBV27; j_gene: TRBJ2-2; CDR3nt: TGTGCCAGCAGTATCGTGACATCGAACACCGGGGAGCTGTTTTTT; CDR3aa: CASSIVTSNTGELFF
d_gene: TRBD1; abundance: few; v_gene: TRBV9; j_gene: TRBJ2-3; CDR3nt: TGTGCCAGCAGCGTGACAGGGGATGGCACAGATACGCAGTATTTT; CDR3aa: CASSVTGDGTDTQYF
d_gene: TRBD1; abundance: few; v_gene: TRBV4-1; j_gene: TRBJ1-5; CDR3nt: TGCGCCAGCAGCCGGCTAACAGGGGCGAACCAGCCCCAGCATTTT; CDR3aa: CASSRLTGANQPQHF
d_gene: TRBD1; abundance: .; v_gene: TRBV6-5; j_gene: TRBJ1-4; CDR3nt: TGTGCCAGCAGTCGGCAGGGACAGGGGCGGGAAAAACTGTTTTTT; CDR3aa: CASSRQGQGREKLFF
d_gene: TRBD2; abundance: .; v_gene: TRBV18; j_gene: TRBJ2-5; CDR3nt: TGTGCCAGCTTGACCGCCGGGGGAGGGGAGACCCAGTACTTC; CDR3aa: CASLTAGGGETQYF
d_gene: TRBD1; abundance: .; v_gene: TRBV7-9; j_gene: TRBJ2-7; CDR3nt: TGTGCCAGCAGCTACGGACAGGCCGAGCAGTACTTC; CDR3aa: CASSYGQAEQYF
d_gene: .; abundance: .; v_gene: TRBV28; j_gene: TRBJ1-4; CDR3nt: TGTGCCAGCAGTTTACCTGCGGGTGAACAGGGATATAATGAAAAACTGTTTTTT; CDR3aa: CASSLPAGEQGYNEKLFF
d_gene: .; abundance: .; v_gene: TRBV2; j_gene: TRBJ1-2; CDR3nt: TGTGCCAGCACCGAGACAATACTTAACTATGGCTACACCTTC; CDR3aa: CASTETILNYGYTF
d_gene: TRBD2; abundance: .; v_gene: TRBV6-5; j_gene: TRBJ2-1; CDR3nt: TGTGCCAGCAGTTCGGGCGGGAGCCCAGCCGGTGAGCAGTTCTTC; CDR3aa: CASSSGGSPAGEQFF
d_gene: TRBD2; abundance: .; v_gene: TRBV19; j_gene: TRBJ2-7; CDR3nt: TGTGCCAGTAGTCGGACTAGCGGTTCCTCCTACGAGCAGTACTTC; CDR3aa: CASSRTSGSSYEQYF
d_gene: TRBD1; abundance: .; v_gene: TRBV30; j_gene: TRBJ1-5; CDR3nt: TGTGCCTGGAGTGTAGGGATAGGGGGCCAGCCCCAGCATTTT; CDR3aa: CAWSVGIGGQPQHF
d_gene: .; abundance: .; v_gene: TRBV28; j_gene: TRBJ1-1; CDR3nt: TGTGCCAGCAGTTTACGTGCCAGACTCGGTACTGAAGCTTTCTTT; CDR3aa: CASSLRARLGTEAFF
d_gene: TRBD1; abundance: .; v_gene: TRBV27; j_gene: TRBJ2-7; CDR3nt: TGTGCCAGCAGTCTTGTTTCCGGGACAGAGGACTACGAGCAGTACTTC; CDR3aa: CASSLVSGTEDYEQYF
d_gene: .; abundance: .; v_gene: TRBV28; j_gene: TRBJ1-2; CDR3nt: TGTGCCAGCAGGGACGGGGGGTTTTATGGCTACACCTTC; CDR3aa: CASRDGGFYGYTF
d_gene: TRBD2; abundance: .; v_gene: TRBV6-5; j_gene: TRBJ2-7; CDR3nt: TGTGCCGACTGGCGGGAGGGCCGGTACGAACAGTACTTC; CDR3aa: CADWREGRYEQYF
d_gene: .; abundance: .; v_gene: TRBV10-2; j_gene: TRBJ2-2; CDR3nt: TGCGCCAGCAGTGAAAGGCGGGCAAACACCGGGGAGCTGTTTTTT; CDR3aa: CASSERRANTGELFF
d_gene: TRBD2; abundance: once; v_gene: TRBV19; j_gene: TRBJ2-3; CDR3nt: TGTGCCACGATAGCGGGAGGGCCTTCCTTTGCAGATACGCAGTATTTT; CDR3aa: CATIAGGPSFADTQYF
d_gene: TRBD2; abundance: .; v_gene: TRBV28; j_gene: TRBJ2-2; CDR3nt: TGTGCCAGCAGTTTATTTACTAGCGGGAACACCGGGGAGCTGTTTTTT; CDR3aa: CASSLFTSGNTGELFF
d_gene: TRBD2; abundance: .; v_gene: TRBV6-5; j_gene: TRBJ2-1; CDR3nt: TGTGCCAGCAGTTTAGCGGGCCGGCAGTTCTTC; CDR3aa: CASSLAGRQFF
d_gene: TRBD1; abundance: .; v_gene: TRBV5-1; j_gene: TRBJ1-2; CDR3nt: TGCGCCAAGGACAGGGGGCGCTATTGGTATGGCTACACCTTC; CDR3aa: CAKDRGRYWYGYTF
d_gene: .; abundance: .; v_gene: TRBV30; j_gene: TRBJ1-6; CDR3nt: TGTGCCTGGAGTGATACAGGAAGTCTCCTCCACTTT; CDR3aa: CAWSDTGSLLHF
d_gene: .; abundance: .; v_gene: TRBV7-9; j_gene: TRBJ1-1; CDR3nt: TGTGCCAGCAGCTATGGGGGCCGGGGAACTGAAGCTTTCTTT; CDR3aa: CASSYGGRGTEAFF
d_gene: .; abundance: .; v_gene: TRBV10-1; j_gene: TRBJ2-4; CDR3nt: TGCGCCAGCAGTTGTAGGGGAAGGGCCAAAAACATTCAGTACTTC; CDR3aa: CASSCRGRAKNIQYF
d_gene: TRBD1; abundance: .; v_gene: TRBV19; j_gene: TRBJ2-5; CDR3nt: TGTGCCAGTAGTAGACAAATACTAGACAGGGGACGAGAGACCCAGTACTTC; CDR3aa: CASSRQILDRGRETQYF
d_gene: TRBD1; abundance: .; v_gene: TRBV18; j_gene: TRBJ2-7; CDR3nt: TGTGCCAGCTCACCACCGTGGGACAGCCCTAGTGAGCAGTACTTC; CDR3aa: CASSPPWDSPSEQYF
d_gene: .; abundance: .; v_gene: TRBV18; j_gene: TRBJ1-1; CDR3nt: TGTGCCAGCTCACCTACCTCCCAGGACACTGAAGCTTTCTTT; CDR3aa: CASSPTSQDTEAFF
d_gene: TRBD1; abundance: .; v_gene: TRBV29-1; j_gene: TRBJ2-7; CDR3nt: TGCAGCGTCCTATACCCCGGGACAGGGGGATACGAGCAGTACTTC; CDR3aa: CSVLYPGTGGYEQYF
d_gene: .; abundance: .; v_gene: TRBV7-3; j_gene: TRBJ1-1; CDR3nt: TGTGCCAGCAGCTCCACAATACGGGGAGCAGCTTTCTTT; CDR3aa: CASSSTIRGAAFF
d_gene: TRBD1; abundance: .; v_gene: TRBV4-3; j_gene: TRBJ2-5; CDR3nt: TGCGCCAGCAGCCAAGGAACAGGGGTTGTAGAGACCCAGTACTTC; CDR3aa: CASSQGTGVVETQYF
d_gene: .; abundance: .; v_gene: TRBV7-9; j_gene: TRBJ2-7; CDR3nt: TGTGCCAGCAGTCAGCCCGGGAGCCCGTACGAGCAGTACTTC; CDR3aa: CASSQPGSPYEQYF
d_gene: TRBD1; abundance: .; v_gene: TRBV30; j_gene: TRBJ2-5; CDR3nt: TGTGCCTGGAGTTTCGGGACAGGGGGGGGCGAGACCCAGTACTTC; CDR3aa: CAWSFGTGGGETQYF
d_gene: TRBD2; abundance: .; v_gene: TRBV2; j_gene: TRBJ2-7; CDR3nt: TGTGCCAGCGATGGGCTAGCGGGATACGAGCAGTACTTC; CDR3aa: CASDGLAGYEQYF
d_gene: .; abundance: .; v_gene: TRBV19; j_gene: TRBJ1-6; CDR3nt: TGTGCCAGTAGTATAGAGGGGGATCACGCGGGATCACCCCTCCACTTT; CDR3aa: CASSIEGDHAGSPLHF
d_gene: .; abundance: .; v_gene: TRBV29-1; j_gene: TRBJ1-2; CDR3nt: TGCAGCGTTGATGGCCCAGGGGATGGCTACACCTTC; CDR3aa: CSVDGPGDGYTF
d_gene: TRBD2; abundance: .; v_gene: TRBV29-1; j_gene: TRBJ2-7; CDR3nt: TGCAGCGTTGGGGGGGGAACAGACCTCTACGAGCAGTACTTC; CDR3aa: CSVGGGTDLYEQYF
d_gene: TRBD2; abundance: .; v_gene: TRBV30; j_gene: TRBJ2-3; CDR3nt: TGTGCCTGGGTGACTAGCGGGAGTGCGAAAGATACGCAGTATTTT; CDR3aa: CAWVTSGSAKDTQYF
d_gene: TRBD1; abundance: once; v_gene: TRBV27; j_gene: TRBJ2-2; CDR3nt: TGTGCCAGCGGACGGCAGGGGGCGAACACCGGGGAGCTGTTTTTT; CDR3aa: CASGRQGANTGELFF
d_gene: .; abundance: .; v_gene: TRBV7-9; j_gene: TRBJ2-2; CDR3nt: TGTGCCAGCAGCTTGGGGGCATCGAACACCGGGGAGCTGTTTTTT; CDR3aa: CASSLGASNTGELFF
d_gene: TRBD2; abundance: .; v_gene: TRBV29-1; j_gene: TRBJ2-3; CDR3nt: TGCAGCGCCAATTCCCAGCGGGAGCCCCTCCCGGATACGCAGTATTTT; CDR3aa: CSANSQREPLPDTQYF
d_gene: .; abundance: .; v_gene: TRBV7-9; j_gene: TRBJ2-7; CDR3nt: TGTGCCAGCAGCCCGCGGGACCGCTACTACGAGCAGTACTTC; CDR3aa: CASSPRDRYYEQYF
d_gene: TRBD1; abundance: .; v_gene: TRBV28; j_gene: TRBJ1-1; CDR3nt: TGTGCCAGCAGCCGAACGGGACAGTTGAACACTGAAGCTTTCTTT; CDR3aa: CASSRTGQLNTEAFF
d_gene: TRBD2; abundance: .; v_gene: TRBV15; j_gene: TRBJ2-7; CDR3nt: TGTGCCACCAGCAGCCAGACTAGCGGCTTAACCTACGAGCAGTACTTC; CDR3aa: CATSSQTSGLTYEQYF